The text below deals with one T cell receptor beta chain. Its antigen is still unknown. This entry comes from a study of T cell repertoires in cytomegalovirus infection. Study background: CMV infection and matching HLA type were both indicated by public TCR beta signatures. Findings and limits, study-wide: Dominating the ex vivo response were HLA-C-restricted CMV-specific TCR beta clonotypes. People with CMV and the relevant HLA were identified by cumulative public TCR beta family frequency.

One entry per CDR3 protein results from TCRdb running MiXCR on the reads. The table includes 200,000 or so distinct CDR3 sequences, about 28% detected once. Germline values: CDR1 SGHTA, CDR2 FQGNSA. V lost 11 bases to trimming and J lost 2 bases; unmatched junction nucleotides: 5. The CDR3 consists of 12 residues. Sequenced input: PBMCs. The receptor comes from a human donor in good health (CMV status not recorded). Some clones in this sample may be carry-over from other donors' samples. J is TRBJ1-2 and V is TRBV7-2; the match to TRBD1 covers 7 bases. CDR3 DNA sequence: TGTGCCTGCGAGACAGGGAACTATGGCTACACCTTC. Translated: CACETGNYGYTF.